Given below is one TCR beta chain in context. As processed by the authors: How many nucleated cells were present was estimated from reference gene primer amplification. The data were produced by immunoSEQ multiplex PCR, yet TCRdb's version contains in-frame clones alone and is incomplete. The V and J calls and the clone size are those of that table, but D and trimming were determined from the DNA. The data contain around 60,000 clones, roughly 90% of them seen just once; the ten biggest clones take up 3% to 4.5%. The data are from a study of blood T cell repertoires in COVID-19. Across the study: The cDNA or gDNA used as material had been derived from T cells, B-cell-depleted T cells, or PBMCs.

The germline V gene has CDR1 LGHDT and CDR2 YNNKEL (reference sequence). CDR3 length: 21 residues. The V gene end was trimmed by 0 bases and the J gene end by 0 bases; junction bases not matched to a gene: 18. This rearrangement joins TRBV3-1 (or the pseudogene TRBV3-2) to TRBJ2-7, with 9 bases identical to TRBD1. The receptor's source is a man aged 70 or older with acute or convalescent COVID-19. Sequencing was carried out using peripheral blood. The CDR3 sequence is CASSQDRLGRQGDSLSYEQYF. CDR3 sequence (DNA): TGTGCCAGCAGCCAAGATAGGCTTGGTAGACAGGGGGACTCCCTCTCCTACGAGCAGTACTTC.